Following are 28 T cell receptor beta chains from one sample sequenced in a study of PD-1 blockade in classical Hodgkin lymphoma. All trial patients relapsed after autologous stem cell transplantation. Isolation of CD4+ T cells from thawed PBMCs was performed by magnetic negative selection. TCRdb's copy holds only in-frame clones and misses some; the assay was immunoSEQ multiplex PCR. The repertoire holds approximately 8,200 clones, with more than 65% as singletons. The source material was CD4+ T cells from blood, sampled at baseline. Source of these receptors: a human donor with classical Hodgkin lymphoma.

The rearrangement links TRBV7-2 to TRBJ2-1, with 7 bases lining up with TRBD1. Unmatched junction bases numbered 7, after V lost 0 bases and J lost 8 bases. Germline values: CDR1 SGHTA, CDR2 FQGNSA. The CDR3 runs to 15 residues. CDR3 coding DNA: TGTGCCAGCAGCTTAGCTGGGGACAGAAGCCATGAGCAGTTCTTC. Translation: CASSLAGDRSHEQFF. The full variable domain, completed using reference TRBV7-2 and TRBJ2-1, is GAGVSQSPSNKVTEKGKDVELRCDPISGHTALYWYRQSLGQGLEFLIYFQGNSAPDKSGLPSDRFSAERTGGSVSTLTIQRTQQEDSAVYLCASSLAGDRSHEQFFGPGTRLTVL.

This clone has a single count. The chain has TRBV5-1 and TRBJ2-7; D call uncertain. V lost 5 bases to trimming and J lost 0 bases, with 9 bases between them. The CDR3 has 13 residues. Germline lookup yields CDR1 SGHRS and CDR2 YFSETQ. The CDR3 nucleotides read TGCGCCAGCAGAGAAGCCCCCTCCTACGAGCAGTACTTC. It encodes CASREAPSYEQYF.

The chain is built from TRBV27 and TRBJ1-5; 8 bases match TRBD1. The germline CDR1 and CDR2 sequences are MNHEY and SMNVEV (reference sequence). The ends lost 9 bases at V and 1 base at J; junction bases unmatched: 5. The CDR3 is 14 residues long. The CDR3 is CASRTGNSNQPQHF. CDR3 DNA sequence: TGTGCCAGTCGGACAGGGAACAGCAATCAGCCCCAGCATTTT.

The V gene is TRBV29-1, the J gene TRBJ2-7; 9 positions agree with TRBD1. The CDR3 has 15 amino acids. Germline V gene data show CDR1 as SQVTM and CDR2 as ANQGSEA. The V gene end was trimmed by 1 base and the J gene end by 5 bases; junction bases not matched to a gene: 9. DNA of the CDR3: TGCAGCGTTGAAGTGGTGGGACAGGGAGGCGACGAGCAGTACTTC. Translated: CSVEVVGQGGDEQYF.

The rearrangement links TRBV28 to TRBJ1-5; the match to TRBD1 covers 8 bases. The germline V gene encodes CDR1 MDHEN and CDR2 SYDVKM. The CDR3 is 12 amino acids. The V and J ends lost 11 bases and 2 bases, in that order; junction bases with no gene match: 2. The CDR3 sequence is CAAGGGNQPQHF. The CDR3 coding sequence is TGTGCCGCAGGGGGCGGCAATCAGCCCCAGCATTTT.

The rearrangement links TRBV5-6 to TRBJ1-1; D perhaps matches TRBD1 (5 bases). The germline V gene encodes CDR1 SGHDT and CDR2 YYEEEE. The length of the CDR3 is 17 residues. Trimming took off 4 bases at V and 2 bases at J, with 21 bases between the two ends. In DNA, the CDR3 is TGTGCCAGCAGCGCCGAACTATATACTGGGGGAAACACTGAAGCTTTCTTT. It yields the protein CASSAELYTGGNTEAFF.

V usage is TRBV28 and J usage is TRBJ1-1; TRBD1 is a possible D gene (5 bases). Trimming pared 8 bases from V and 6 bases from J, leaving 19 bases between. CDR1 and CDR2 from the germline V gene are MDHEN and SYDVKM. The CDR3 is 14 residues long. The DNA for the CDR3 is TGTGCCAGCCATTCCCTCGGGGGGACCTCTGAAGCTTTCTTT. It is translated as CASHSLGGTSEAFF. The variable domain in full, completed from reference TRBV28 and TRBJ1-1, reads DVKVTQSSRYLVKRTGEKVFLECVQDMDHENMFWYRQDPGLGLRLIYFSYDVKMKEKGDIPEGYSVSREKKERFSLILESASTNQTSMYLCASHSLGGTSEAFFGQGTRLTVV.

This rearrangement joins TRBV15 to TRBJ2-5; no reliable D call. This CDR3 is 13 amino acids long. From germline, CDR1 is LNHNV and CDR2 YYDKDF (reference sequence). The ends were cut back, 7 bases at V and 0 bases at J, with 9 bases in the middle. CDR3 in DNA: TGTGCCACCACTCTGAGGTACCAAGAGACCCAGTACTTC. Protein product: CATTLRYQETQYF.

The gene calls are TRBV2 and TRBJ2-5, with unresolved D. The closer fit of TRBJ2-7 to the DNA end suggests the J call may be wrong. CDR1 and CDR2 from the germline V gene are SNHLY and FYNNEI. This CDR3 has 14 amino acids. The CDR3 spells CASSVFFSAVEQYF. The CDR3 region has the DNA TGTGCCAGCTCAGTTTTTTTCAGTGCGGTCGAGCAGTACTTC.

This clone showed up just a few times. The chain recombines TRBV10-3 with TRBJ1-2; no clear D gene. The CDR3 runs 13 residues. Germline assignment: CDR1 ENHRY and CDR2 SYGVKD. V was clipped by 3 bases and J by 2 bases, with 7 bases between them. The CDR3 nucleotides read TGTGCCATCAGTGACAGCGGCAACTATGGCTACACCTTC. Its protein is CAISDSGNYGYTF.

The chain uses TRBV5-1 and TRBJ2-5; a weak D match, TRBD1 (6 bases). V was cut by 8 bases and J by 0 bases, with 8 bases left in between. Germline V CDR1 and CDR2: SGHRS, YFSETQ. This CDR3 has 12 amino acids. The CDR3 region is CASNRDQETQYF. The DNA of the CDR3 is TGCGCCAGTAACAGGGACCAAGAGACCCAGTACTTC.

This clone was detected only once. V is TRBV7-8 and J is TRBJ1-1, with D unresolved. Trimming left V 3 bases short and J 1 base short, with 6 bases between. The CDR3 extends over 13 amino acids. Germline CDR1 SGHVS, CDR2 FQNEAQ. The CDR3 is CASSFRGNTEAFF. DNA of the CDR3: TGTGCCAGCAGCTTTCGCGGGAACACTGAAGCTTTCTTT.

The chain uses TRBV27 and TRBJ2-1; D perhaps matches TRBD2 (6 bases). Germline lookup yields CDR1 MNHEY and CDR2 SMNVEV (reference sequence). The CDR3 runs to 16 residues. V lost 7 bases and J 5 bases, leaving 21 bases between the germline ends. The CDR3 protein is CASNLRGGTPHNEQFF. DNA for the CDR3: TGTGCCAGCAATCTGAGGGGCGGGACCCCCCACAATGAGCAGTTCTTC.

This chain uses TRBV4-2 with TRBJ2-1; D gene ambiguous. Germline V lookup: CDR1 LGHNA, CDR2 YNFKEQ. Trimming pared 5 bases from V and 10 bases from J, leaving 15 bases between. The CDR3 runs to 13 residues. Here the CDR3 reads CASSKVPRREQFF. The CDR3 DNA reads TGTGCCAGCAGCAAAGTCCCGCGCAGGGAGCAGTTCTTC.

The V gene is TRBV18, the J gene TRBJ2-3; D perhaps matches TRBD1 (6 bases). The CDR3 length is 14 residues. The V gene lost 2 bases and the J gene lost 4 bases, with 10 bases spanning the gap. The germline V gene has CDR1 KGHSH and CDR2 LQKENI. The CDR3 DNA is TGTGCCAGCTCACCAAACAGGGCGGCAGATACGCAGTATTTT. This gives the protein CASSPNRAADTQYF.

The chain employs TRBV2 and TRBJ2-1, with 7 bases matching TRBD2. V gave up 6 bases and J gave up 8 bases; unmatched junction bases: 16. The CDR3 runs to 16 residues. Germline values: CDR1 SNHLY, CDR2 FYNNEI. The CDR3 nucleotides are TGTGCCAGCAGCCATCCGCGGGGCGGGAGTGTGGATGAGCAGTTCTTC. Translation: CASSHPRGGSVDEQFF.

This sequence joins TRBV18 and TRBJ2-3, with unresolved D. This CDR3 region has 15 residues. Germline V gene lookup returns CDR1 KGHSH and CDR2 LQKENI. V was shortened by 3 bases and J by 2 bases, with 12 bases between the two germline ends. This CDR3 reads CASSPAQQDTDTQYF. Here the CDR3 DNA reads TGTGCCAGCTCACCGGCCCAGCAGGACACAGATACGCAGTATTTT.

The chain uses TRBV6-1 and TRBJ2-7; 8 nucleotides agree with TRBD1. The germline V gene encodes CDR1 MNHNS and CDR2 SASEGT. J lost 2 bases, V lost 6 bases, and 6 bases had no gene match. The CDR3 consists of 14 residues. CDR3 in amino acids: CASSPGQVAYEQYF. The CDR3 coding sequence is TGTGCCAGCAGCCCGGGACAGGTAGCCTACGAGCAGTACTTC.

This chain connects TRBV29-1 to TRBJ1-3; TRBD1 matches at 7 bases. CDR1 and CDR2 (germline): SQVTM, ANQGSEA. CDR3 length: 14 amino acids. J gave up 0 bases and V 6 bases, and 5 bases lay outside the gene matches. CDR3 sequence: CSVSRGVSGNTIYF. For the CDR3, the DNA is TGCAGCGTAAGCAGGGGGGTCTCTGGAAACACCATATATTTT.

The chain carries TRBV28 and TRBJ2-1, with 8 bases matching TRBD2. Germline CDR1 MDHEN, CDR2 SYDVKM. The CDR3 spans 16 residues. With 6 bases clipped from V and 3 bases from J, the junction kept 10 bases outside the gene matches. CDR3 loop: CASSQRAGAGYNEQFF. As DNA, the CDR3 is TGTGCCAGCAGCCAAAGAGCGGGAGCGGGCTACAATGAGCAGTTCTTC.

The DNA of the CDR3 is TGTGCCAGCTCACCACCGGTACCAGGGGAAGCTTTCTTT. This encodes CASSPPVPGEAFF. V usage is TRBV18 and J usage is TRBJ1-1, with D tentatively TRBD1 (5 bases). The CDR3 runs to 13 residues. From germline, CDR1 is KGHSH and CDR2 LQKENI. V gave up 0 bases and J gave up 8 bases, with 10 bases separating them.

V and J are TRBV5-1 and TRBJ2-1, with 11 bases aligning to TRBD2. The V gene's germline CDR1 is SGHRS and CDR2 YFSETQ. V shed 3 bases and J 5 bases; nucleotides not matched to a gene: 4. The CDR3 spans 15 residues. DNA for the CDR3: TGCGCCAGCAGCTACGGACTAGCGGGCCACAATGAGCAGTTCTTC. The encoded protein is CASSYGLAGHNEQFF.

This clone was seen a few times. This chain joins TRBV6-6 and TRBJ2-2; perhaps TRBD2 as D (6 bases). The CDR3 is 12 amino acids. Germline lookup yields CDR1 MNHNY and CDR2 SVGAGI (reference sequence). V was clipped by 4 bases and J by 10 bases, with 10 bases between them. The CDR3 bases are TGTGCCAGCAGTTCCTCGGGACTGGAGCTGTTTTTT. The encoded protein is CASSSSGLELFF.

The chain couples TRBV6-1 to TRBJ2-7; 9 nucleotides agree with TRBD1. The junction had 4 bases not matched to a gene; V was cut back by 4 bases and J by 3 bases. CDR1 is MNHNS, CDR2 SASEGT, per germline. This CDR3 contains 14 residues. In DNA form, the CDR3 reads TGTGCCAGCAGTGTGGAGGGACAGGGCTACGAGCAGTACTTC. Residues: CASSVEGQGYEQYF.

The chain combines TRBV5-1 with TRBJ2-5; TRBD2 matches at 11 bases. Trimming removed 0 bases from V and 1 base from J; junction bases left unmatched: 2. This CDR3 contains 16 residues. CDR1 and CDR2 from the germline V gene are SGHRS and YFSETQ. The CDR3 nucleotides read TGCGCCAGCAGCTTGGTGGGACTAGCGGTCCAAGAGACCCAGTACTTC. Amino acids: CASSLVGLAVQETQYF.

V usage is TRBV28 and J usage is TRBJ1-6, with D unresolved. CDR1 is MDHEN and CDR2 is SYDVKM in the germline V gene. The V gene lost 10 bases and the J gene lost 7 bases, with 11 bases spanning the gap. The length of the CDR3 is 12 residues. The CDR3: CATRRPNSPLHF. The CDR3 nucleotides are TGTGCCACCCGGAGGCCGAATTCACCCCTCCACTTT.

The chain carries TRBV7-2 and TRBJ1-2, with D possibly matching TRBD1 (5 bases). Trimming cost V 4 bases and J 0 bases, with 15 bases left between them. This CDR3 has 16 amino acids. Per germline, CDR1 SGHTA and CDR2 FQGNSA. The CDR3 loop is CASSSPGRASNYGYTF. In DNA form, the CDR3 reads TGTGCCAGCAGCTCCCCGGGACGAGCCTCTAACTATGGCTACACCTTC.

The sample holds a few counts of this clone. The gene calls are TRBV5-1 and TRBJ2-1; no clear D. V lost 0 bases and J lost 8, with 12 bases in between. CDR1 SGHRS and CDR2 YFSETQ come from the germline V gene. CDR3 size: 14 residues. The CDR3 DNA reads as TGCGCCAGCAGCTTGGACCTGTACGGTGATGAGCAGTTCTTC. As protein: CASSLDLYGDEQFF. The variable domain in full, completed from reference TRBV5-1 and TRBJ2-1, reads KAGVTQTPRYLIKTRGQQVTLSCSPISGHRSVSWYQQTPGQGLQFLFEYFSETQRNKGNFPGRFSGRQFSNSRSEMNVSTLELGDSALYLCASSLDLYGDEQFFGPGTRLTVL.